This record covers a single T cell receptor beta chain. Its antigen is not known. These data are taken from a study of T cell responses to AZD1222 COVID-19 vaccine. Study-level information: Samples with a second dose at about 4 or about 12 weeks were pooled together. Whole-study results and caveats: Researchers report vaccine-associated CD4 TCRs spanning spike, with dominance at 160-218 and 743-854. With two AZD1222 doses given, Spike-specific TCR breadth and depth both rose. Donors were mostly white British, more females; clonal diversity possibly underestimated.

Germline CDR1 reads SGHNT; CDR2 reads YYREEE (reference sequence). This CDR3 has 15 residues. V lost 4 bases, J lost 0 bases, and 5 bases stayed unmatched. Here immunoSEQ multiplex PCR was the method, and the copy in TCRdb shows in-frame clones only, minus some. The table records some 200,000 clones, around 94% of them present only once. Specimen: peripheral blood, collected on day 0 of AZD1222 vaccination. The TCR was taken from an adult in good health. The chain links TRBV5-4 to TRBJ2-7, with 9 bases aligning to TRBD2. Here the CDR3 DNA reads TGTGCCAGCAGCGGCCCTAGCGGGAACTCCTACGAGCAGTACTTC. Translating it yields CASSGPSGNSYEQYF.